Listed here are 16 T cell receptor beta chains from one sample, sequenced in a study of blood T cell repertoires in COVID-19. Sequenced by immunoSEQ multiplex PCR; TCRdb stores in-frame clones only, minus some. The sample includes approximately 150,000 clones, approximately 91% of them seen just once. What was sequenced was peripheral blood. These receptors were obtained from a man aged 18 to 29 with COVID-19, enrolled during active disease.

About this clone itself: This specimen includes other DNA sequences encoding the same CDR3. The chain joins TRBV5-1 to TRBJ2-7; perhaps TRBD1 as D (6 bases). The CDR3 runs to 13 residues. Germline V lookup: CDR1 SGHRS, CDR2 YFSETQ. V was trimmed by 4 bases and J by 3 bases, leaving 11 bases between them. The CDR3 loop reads CASSGGQLYEQYF. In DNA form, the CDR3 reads TGCGCCAGCAGCGGAGGACAGCTCTACGAGCAGTACTTC.

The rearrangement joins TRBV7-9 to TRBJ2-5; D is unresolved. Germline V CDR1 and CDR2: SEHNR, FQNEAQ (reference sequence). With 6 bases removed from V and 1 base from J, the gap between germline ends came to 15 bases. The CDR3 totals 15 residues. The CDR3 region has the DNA TGTGCCAGCAGTGTTTCGGCGCGGATCCAAGAGACCCAGTACTTC. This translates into CASSVSARIQETQYF.

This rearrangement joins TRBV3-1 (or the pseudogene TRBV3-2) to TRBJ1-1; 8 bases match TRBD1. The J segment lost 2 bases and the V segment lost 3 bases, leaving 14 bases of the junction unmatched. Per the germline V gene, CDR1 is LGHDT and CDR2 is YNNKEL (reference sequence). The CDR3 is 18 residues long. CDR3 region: CASSHPRTGLVSNTEAFF. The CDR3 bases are TGTGCCAGCAGCCACCCTAGGACAGGGTTGGTTAGTAACACTGAAGCTTTCTTT.

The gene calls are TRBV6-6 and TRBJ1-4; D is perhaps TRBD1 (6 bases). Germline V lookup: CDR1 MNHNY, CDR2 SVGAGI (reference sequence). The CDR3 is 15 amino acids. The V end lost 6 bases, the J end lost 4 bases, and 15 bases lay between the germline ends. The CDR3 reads CASSSVPQGNEKLFF. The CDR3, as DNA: TGTGCCAGCAGCTCGGTACCACAGGGTAATGAAAAACTGTTTTTT.

The CDR3 reads CASSPPRRDNNSPLHF. The CDR3 nucleotides read TGTGCCAGCAGCCCCCCCCGCAGGGACAATAATTCACCCCTCCACTTT. The genes are TRBV3-1 (or the pseudogene TRBV3-2) and TRBJ1-6, with a weak D call TRBD1 (6 bases). This CDR3 is 16 amino acids long. V lost 4 bases and J 5 bases, leaving 15 bases between the germline ends. Germline V gene data show CDR1 as LGHDT and CDR2 as YNNKEL (reference sequence).

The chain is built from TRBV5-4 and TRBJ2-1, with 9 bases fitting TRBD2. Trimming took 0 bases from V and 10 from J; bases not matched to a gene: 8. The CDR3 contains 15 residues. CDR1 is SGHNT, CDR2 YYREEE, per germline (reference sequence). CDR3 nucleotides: TGTGCCAGCAGCTTGGGTTTTATAGCGGGAGAGGAGCAGTTCTTC. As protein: CASSLGFIAGEEQFF.

The CDR3 protein is CASSQSGFSYEQYF. CDR3 bases: TGTGCCAGCAGTCAATCAGGATTCTCCTACGAGCAGTACTTC. The gene calls are TRBV27 and TRBJ2-7; no reliable D call. V was cut by 5 bases and J by 0 bases, with 11 bases left in between. This CDR3 comprises 14 residues. CDR1 and CDR2 (germline): MNHEY, SMNVEV (reference sequence).

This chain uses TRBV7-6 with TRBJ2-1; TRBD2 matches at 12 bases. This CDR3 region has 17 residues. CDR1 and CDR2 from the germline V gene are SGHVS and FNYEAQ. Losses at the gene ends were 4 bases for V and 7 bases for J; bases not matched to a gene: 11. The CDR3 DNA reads TGTGCCAGCAGCTACCTAGCGGGAGGGTATTCAGGGAATGAGCAGTTCTTC. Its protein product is CASSYLAGGYSGNEQFF.

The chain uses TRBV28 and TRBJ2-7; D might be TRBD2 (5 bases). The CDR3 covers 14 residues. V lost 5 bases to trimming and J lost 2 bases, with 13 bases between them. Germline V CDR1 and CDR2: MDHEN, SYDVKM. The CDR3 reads CASSPIATAYEQYF. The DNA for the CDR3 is TGTGCCAGCAGTCCAATAGCGACTGCCTACGAGCAGTACTTC.

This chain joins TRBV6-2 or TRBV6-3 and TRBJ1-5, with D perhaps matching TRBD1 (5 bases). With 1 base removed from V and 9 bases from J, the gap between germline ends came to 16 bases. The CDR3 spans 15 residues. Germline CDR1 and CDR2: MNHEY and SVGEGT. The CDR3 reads CASSYLRLKRGPQHF. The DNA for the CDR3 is TGTGCCAGCAGTTACTTACGACTGAAAAGGGGGCCCCAGCATTTT.

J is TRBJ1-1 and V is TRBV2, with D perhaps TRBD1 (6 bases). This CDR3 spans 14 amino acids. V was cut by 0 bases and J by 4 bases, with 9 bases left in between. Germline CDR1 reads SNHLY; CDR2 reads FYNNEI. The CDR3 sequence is CASSEARGITEAFF. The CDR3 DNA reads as TGTGCCAGCAGTGAAGCCAGGGGAATCACTGAAGCTTTCTTT.

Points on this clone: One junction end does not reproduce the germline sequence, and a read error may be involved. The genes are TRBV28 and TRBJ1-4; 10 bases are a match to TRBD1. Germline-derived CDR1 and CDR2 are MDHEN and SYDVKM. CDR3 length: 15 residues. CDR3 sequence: CASSFSTGGYEKLLF. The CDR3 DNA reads TGTGCCAGCAGTTTCTCGACAGGGGGCTATGAAAAACTGCTTTTT.

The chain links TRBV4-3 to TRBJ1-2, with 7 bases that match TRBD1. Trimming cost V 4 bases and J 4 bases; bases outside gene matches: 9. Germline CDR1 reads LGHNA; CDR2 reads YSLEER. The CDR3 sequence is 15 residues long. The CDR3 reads CASSPATGEAYGYTF. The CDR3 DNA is TGCGCCAGCAGCCCCGCAACAGGGGAAGCCTATGGCTACACCTTC.

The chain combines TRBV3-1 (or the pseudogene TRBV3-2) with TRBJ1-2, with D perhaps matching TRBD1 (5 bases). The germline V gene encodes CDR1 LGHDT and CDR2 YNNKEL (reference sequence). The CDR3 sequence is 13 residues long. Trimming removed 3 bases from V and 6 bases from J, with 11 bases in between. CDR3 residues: CASSHRRGDGYTF. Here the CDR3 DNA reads TGTGCCAGCAGCCACCGGCGGGGGGATGGCTACACCTTC.

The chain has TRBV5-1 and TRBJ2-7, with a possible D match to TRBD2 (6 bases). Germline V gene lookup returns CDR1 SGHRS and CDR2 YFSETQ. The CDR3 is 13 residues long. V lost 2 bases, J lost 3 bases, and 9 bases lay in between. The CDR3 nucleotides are TGCGCCAGCAGCTTCGAGGGAGGCTACGAGCAGTACTTC. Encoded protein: CASSFEGGYEQYF.

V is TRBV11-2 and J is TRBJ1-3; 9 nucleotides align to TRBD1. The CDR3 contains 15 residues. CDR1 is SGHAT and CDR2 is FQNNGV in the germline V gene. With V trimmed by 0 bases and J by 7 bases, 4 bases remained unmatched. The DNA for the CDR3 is TGTGCCAGCAGCTTAGATCACGACAGGGGGAACACCATATATTTT. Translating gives CASSLDHDRGNTIYF.